This T cell receptor beta chain was retrieved from a study of lymphopenia after photon versus proton radiotherapy. Points from the study as a whole: Photon-treated patients lost naive T cells and TCR diversity; proton-treated stayed stable. Oligoclonal CD8+ Temra expansion after nadir drove photon patients' diversity drop. A bigger post-nadir fall in TCR diversity correlated inversely with survival time in deceased patients.

To note about this clone: Antigen unknown.

The protocol was immunoSEQ multiplex PCR, while the TCRdb copy is restricted to in-frame clones and leaves out a portion. Among 25,000 or so clones listed, around 85% were seen once. CDR3 size: 15 residues. Per the germline V gene, CDR1 is SEHNR and CDR2 is FQNEAQ (reference sequence). The V segment lost 5 bases and the J segment 1 base; nucleotides outside the gene matches: 1. This sequence originates from a man in his thirties or forties with gastric cancer. Sequencing was performed on peripheral blood, taken from a patient treated with photon-based radiotherapy. This sequence joins TRBV7-9 and TRBJ2-7; 14 bases map to TRBD2. CDR3 loop: CASSRTSGRSYEQYF. The CDR3 DNA reads TGTGCCAGCAGCCGGACTAGCGGGAGGTCCTACGAGCAGTACTTC.